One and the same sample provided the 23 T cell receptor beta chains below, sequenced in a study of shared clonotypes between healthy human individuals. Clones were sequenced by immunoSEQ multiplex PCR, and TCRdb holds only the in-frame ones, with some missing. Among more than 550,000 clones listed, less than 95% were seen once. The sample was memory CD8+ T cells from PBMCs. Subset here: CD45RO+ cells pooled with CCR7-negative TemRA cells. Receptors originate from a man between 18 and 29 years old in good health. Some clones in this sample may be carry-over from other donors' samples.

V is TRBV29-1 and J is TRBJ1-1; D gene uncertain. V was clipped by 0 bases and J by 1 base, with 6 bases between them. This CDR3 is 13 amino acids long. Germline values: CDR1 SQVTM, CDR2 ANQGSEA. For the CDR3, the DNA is TGCAGCGTTGAAGATCGGACGAACACTGAAGCTTTCTTT. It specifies CSVEDRTNTEAFF.

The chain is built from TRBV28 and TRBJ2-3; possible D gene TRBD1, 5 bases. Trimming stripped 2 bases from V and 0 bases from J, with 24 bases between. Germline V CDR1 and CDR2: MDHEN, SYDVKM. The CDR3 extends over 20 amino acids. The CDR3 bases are TGTGCCAGCAGTTTAAGGACACCTCATTGGCAATATACTAGCACAGATACGCAGTATTTT. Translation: CASSLRTPHWQYTSTDTQYF.

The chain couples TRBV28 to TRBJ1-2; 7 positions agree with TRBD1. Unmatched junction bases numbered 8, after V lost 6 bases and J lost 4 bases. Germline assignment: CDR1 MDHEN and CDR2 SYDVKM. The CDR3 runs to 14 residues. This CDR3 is CASRLTGTAYGYTF. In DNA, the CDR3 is TGTGCCAGCAGACTAACCGGGACAGCCTATGGCTACACCTTC.

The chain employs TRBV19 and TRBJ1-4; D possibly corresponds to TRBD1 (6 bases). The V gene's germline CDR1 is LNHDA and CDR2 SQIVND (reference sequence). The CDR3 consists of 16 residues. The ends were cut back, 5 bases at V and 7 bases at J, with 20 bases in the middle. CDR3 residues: CASSPPHRVRGEKLFF. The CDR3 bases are TGTGCCAGTAGTCCTCCCCACAGGGTGAGAGGTGAAAAACTGTTTTTT. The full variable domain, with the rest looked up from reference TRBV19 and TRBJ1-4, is DGGITQSPKYLFRKEGQNVTLSCEQNLNHDAMYWYRQDPGQGLRLIYYSQIVNDFQKGDIAEGYSVSREKKESFPLTVTSAQKNPTAFYLCASSPPHRVRGEKLFFGSGTQLSVL.

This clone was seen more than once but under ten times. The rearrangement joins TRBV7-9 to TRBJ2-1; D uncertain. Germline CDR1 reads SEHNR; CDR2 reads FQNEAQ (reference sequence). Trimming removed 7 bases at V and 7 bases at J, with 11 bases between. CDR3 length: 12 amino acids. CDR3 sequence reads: CASTPLGNEQFF. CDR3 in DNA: TGTGCCAGCACCCCCTTGGGGAATGAGCAGTTCTTC.

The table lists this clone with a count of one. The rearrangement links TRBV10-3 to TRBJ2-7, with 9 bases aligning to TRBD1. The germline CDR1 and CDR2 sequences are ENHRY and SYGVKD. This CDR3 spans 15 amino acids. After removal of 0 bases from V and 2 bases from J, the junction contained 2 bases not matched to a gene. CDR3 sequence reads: CAISESGDRAYEQYF. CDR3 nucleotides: TGTGCCATCAGTGAGTCGGGGGACAGGGCCTACGAGCAGTACTTC.

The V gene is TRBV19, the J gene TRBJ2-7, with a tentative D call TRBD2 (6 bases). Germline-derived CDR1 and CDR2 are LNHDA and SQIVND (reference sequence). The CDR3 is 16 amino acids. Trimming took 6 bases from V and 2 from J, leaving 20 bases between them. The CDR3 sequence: CASSTPPGEEAYEQYF. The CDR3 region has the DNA TGTGCCAGTAGCACGCCCCCCGGGGAGGAGGCCTACGAGCAGTACTTC.

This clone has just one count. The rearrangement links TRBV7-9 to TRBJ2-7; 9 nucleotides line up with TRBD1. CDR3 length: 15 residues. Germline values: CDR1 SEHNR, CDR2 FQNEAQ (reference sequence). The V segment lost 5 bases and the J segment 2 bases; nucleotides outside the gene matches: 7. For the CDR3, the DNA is TGTGCCAGCAGCCCCCCGGACAGGGGACCCTACGAGCAGTACTTC. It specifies CASSPPDRGPYEQYF.

The CDR3 region is CASSVSAGTGPGEQYF. The CDR3 coding sequence is TGTGCCTCATCAGTCAGTGCGGGCACGGGACCGGGGGAGCAGTACTTC. The chain couples TRBV7-3 to TRBJ2-7; D tentatively fits TRBD1 or TRBD2 (5 bases each). Germline V lookup: CDR1 SGHTA, CDR2 FQGTGA. The CDR3 spans 16 residues. The V end was cut by 11 bases, the J end by 7 bases, with 30 bases between. The variable domain in full, with the rest retrieved from reference TRBV7-3 and TRBJ2-7, is GAGVSQTPSNKVTEKGKYVELRCDPISGHTALYWYRQSLGQGPEFLIYFQGTGAADDSGLPNDRFFAVRPEGSVSTLKIQRTERGDSAVYLCASSVSAGTGPGEQYFGPGTRLTVT.

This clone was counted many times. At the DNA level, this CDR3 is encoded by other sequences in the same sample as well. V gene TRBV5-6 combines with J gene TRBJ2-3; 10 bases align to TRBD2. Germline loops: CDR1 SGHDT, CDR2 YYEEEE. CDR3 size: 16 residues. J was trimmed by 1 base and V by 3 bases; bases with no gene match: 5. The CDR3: CASSSSAGGRTDTQYF. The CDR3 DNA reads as TGTGCCAGCAGCTCCTCAGCGGGAGGGCGCACAGATACGCAGTATTTT.

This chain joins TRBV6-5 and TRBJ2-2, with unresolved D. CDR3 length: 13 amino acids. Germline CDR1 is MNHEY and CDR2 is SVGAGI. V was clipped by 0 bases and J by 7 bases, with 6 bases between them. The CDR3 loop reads CASSYSLVGELFF. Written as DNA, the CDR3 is TGTGCCAGCAGTTACTCGTTGGTCGGGGAGCTGTTTTTT.

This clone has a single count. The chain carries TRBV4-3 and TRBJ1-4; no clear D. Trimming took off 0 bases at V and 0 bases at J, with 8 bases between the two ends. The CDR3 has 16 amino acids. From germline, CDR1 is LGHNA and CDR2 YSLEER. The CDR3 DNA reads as TGCGCCAGCAGCCAAGAGTCATGGCCAACTAATGAAAAACTGTTTTTT. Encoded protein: CASSQESWPTNEKLFF.

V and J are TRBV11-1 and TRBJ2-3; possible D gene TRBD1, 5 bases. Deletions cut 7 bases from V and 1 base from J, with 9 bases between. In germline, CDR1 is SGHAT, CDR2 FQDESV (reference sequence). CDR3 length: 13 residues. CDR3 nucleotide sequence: TGTGCCAGCACTACCAGGGGCACAGATACGCAGTATTTT. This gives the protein CASTTRGTDTQYF.

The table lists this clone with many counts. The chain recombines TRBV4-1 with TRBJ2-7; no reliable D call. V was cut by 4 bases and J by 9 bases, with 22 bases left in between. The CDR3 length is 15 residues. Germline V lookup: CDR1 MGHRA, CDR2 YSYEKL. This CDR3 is CASSPAAAARERQYF. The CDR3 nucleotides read TGCGCCAGCAGCCCCGCCGCGGCGGCACGCGAGCGGCAGTACTTC.

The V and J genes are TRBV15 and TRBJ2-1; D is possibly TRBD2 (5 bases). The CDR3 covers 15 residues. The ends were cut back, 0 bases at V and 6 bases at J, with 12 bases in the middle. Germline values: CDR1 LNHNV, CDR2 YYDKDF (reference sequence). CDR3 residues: CATSRDRGRVNEQFF. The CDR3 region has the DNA TGTGCCACCAGCAGAGATCGGGGTAGGGTCAATGAGCAGTTCTTC. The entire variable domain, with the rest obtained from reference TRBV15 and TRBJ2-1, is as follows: DAMVIQNPRYQVTQFGKPVTLSCSQTLNHNVMYWYQQKSSQAPKLLFHYYDKDFNNEADTPDNFQSRRPNTSFCFLDIRSPGLGDTAMYLCATSRDRGRVNEQFFGPGTRLTVL.

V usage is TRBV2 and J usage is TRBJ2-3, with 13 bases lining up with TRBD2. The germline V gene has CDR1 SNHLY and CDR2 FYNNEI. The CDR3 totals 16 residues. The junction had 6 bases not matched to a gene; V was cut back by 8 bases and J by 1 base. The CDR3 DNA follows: TGTGCCAGCCGTCCCGGGACTAGCGGGGGCACAGATACGCAGTATTTT. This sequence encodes CASRPGTSGGTDTQYF.

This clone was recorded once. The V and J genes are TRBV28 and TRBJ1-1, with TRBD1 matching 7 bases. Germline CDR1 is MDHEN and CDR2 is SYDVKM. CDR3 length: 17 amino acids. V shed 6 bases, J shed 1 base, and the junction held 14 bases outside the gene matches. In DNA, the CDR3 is TGTGCCAGCAGCACCACAGGGGAAGTTCGGGGGAACACTGAAGCTTTCTTT. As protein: CASSTTGEVRGNTEAFF.

CDR3 sequence: CASRLGTGELFF. DNA of the CDR3: TGTGCCAGCAGGCTCGGCACCGGGGAGCTGTTTTTT. The chain couples TRBV28 to TRBJ2-2; D is ambiguous. Germline V gene data show CDR1 as MDHEN and CDR2 as SYDVKM. Trimming left V 6 bases short and J 4 bases short, with 6 bases between. The CDR3 covers 12 residues.

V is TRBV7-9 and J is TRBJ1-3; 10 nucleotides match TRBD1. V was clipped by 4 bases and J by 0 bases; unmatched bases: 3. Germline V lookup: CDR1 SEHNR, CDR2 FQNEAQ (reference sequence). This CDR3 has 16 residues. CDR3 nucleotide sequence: TGTGCCAGCAGCTCCTGGACAGGGGGCTCTGGAAACACCATATATTTT. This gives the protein CASSSWTGGSGNTIYF.

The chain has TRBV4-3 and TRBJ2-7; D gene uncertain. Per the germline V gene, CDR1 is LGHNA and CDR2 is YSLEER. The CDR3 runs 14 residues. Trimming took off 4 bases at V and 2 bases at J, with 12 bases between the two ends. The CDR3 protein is CASSPSDRTYEQYF. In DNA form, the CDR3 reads TGCGCCAGCAGCCCCTCGGACCGAACCTACGAGCAGTACTTC.

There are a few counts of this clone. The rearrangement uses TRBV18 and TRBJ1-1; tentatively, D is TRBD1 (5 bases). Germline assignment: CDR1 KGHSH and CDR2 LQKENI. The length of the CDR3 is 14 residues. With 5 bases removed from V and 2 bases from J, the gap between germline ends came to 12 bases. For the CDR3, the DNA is TGTGCCAGCTCAGACGGGACGGGAAACACTGAAGCTTTCTTT. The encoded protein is CASSDGTGNTEAFF.

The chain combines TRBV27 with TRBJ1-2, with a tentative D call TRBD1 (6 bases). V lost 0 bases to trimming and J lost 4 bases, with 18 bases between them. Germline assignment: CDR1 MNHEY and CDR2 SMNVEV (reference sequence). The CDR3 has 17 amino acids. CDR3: CASSLSYSGDTSYGYTF. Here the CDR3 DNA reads TGTGCCAGCAGTTTATCGTATAGTGGGGACACCAGCTATGGCTACACCTTC.

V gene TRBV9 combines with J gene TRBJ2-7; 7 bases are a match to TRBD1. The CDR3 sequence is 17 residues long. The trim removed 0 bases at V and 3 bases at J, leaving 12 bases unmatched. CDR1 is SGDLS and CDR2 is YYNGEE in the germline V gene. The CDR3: CASSVERVEPGGYEQYF. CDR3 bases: TGTGCCAGCAGCGTAGAAAGAGTCGAGCCAGGGGGCTACGAGCAGTACTTC.